This TCR beta chain came from a study of T cells expressing NK-cell markers (dated by TCRdb to 2018 to 2020). The study in broad terms: In sorted CD3+CD56+NKG2C+, CD3+CD56+NKG2C- and CD3+CD56-NKG2C+ T-cell subsets from eight or nine donors, TCR beta-chain repertoires were profiled. Most of the eight sequenced donors were HCMV-seropositive and one was HCMV-seronegative. All eight donors whose samples were sequenced were randomly selected healthy volunteers, three of them men and five women. The libraries were sequenced on Illumina HiSeq 2000/2500, MiSeq or NextSeq, producing 2 x 150 bp reads. Results and caveats for the whole study, not just this receptor: In several donors, the dominant CD3+CD56+NKG2C+ clonotypes ranked among the top 10 CD8+ clonotypes, making up roughly 1.0-7.5% of CD8+ T cells. Those dominant clonotypes were again the most abundant among CD3+CD56-NKG2C+ cells in a handful of donors, at roughly 25-60.1%. It remained unclear whether the expanded NKG2C-expressing T cell clones were specific for HCMV antigens.

Reads for this sample came from an Illumina HiSeq 2000. TCR beta cDNA libraries were prepared using 5'RACE template switching, which introduced a universal primer site and unique molecular identifiers. cDNA synthesis was primed from the TCR beta constant segment, followed by two successive PCR amplification steps. The authors' pipeline ran thus. MIGEC was used to demultiplex reads and group reads by UMI, and MiTCR was used to assemble and quantify clonotypes. To remove erroneous sequences, TCR cDNA sequences were retained only when supported by two or more reads. The tcR package was used for downstream repertoire analysis, and clonotypes were matched between fractions using CDR3 nucleotide sequence together with V segment. Antigen specificity was annotated against VDJdb with VDJmatch, allowing one amino acid substitution in CDR3. One entry per CDR3 protein sequence results from the TCRdb reprocessing of the reads, with DNA left out. TCRdb, not the authors, supplied the V and J calls. The table kept for this sample lists about 260,000 distinct CDR3 sequences. The ten largest clones represent around 0.42% of the sample.

HCMV serostatus was determined by detecting HCMV-specific IgG in serum with a commercial ELISA kit. Peripheral blood mononuclear cells were isolated from blood by Ficoll density gradient centrifugation. Worth noting for this clonotype: There is no known antigen for this receptor.

The source of this sequence is a man between 18 and 35 years old in good health. Donor details come from another sample of the same person, matched by shared clones. Sequencing used blood T cells: a sorted CD56 or NKG2C T cell subset, CD4+ or CD8+ T cells, or bulk PBMC T cells (not recorded which).

The CDR3 reads CSVCRDCIYGYTF. The V gene is TRBV29-1 and the J gene is TRBJ1-2. From the cysteine up to the phenylalanine, the CDR3 has a length of 13 residues. DNA is not on record. Sequences SQVTM (CDR1) and ANQGSEA (CDR2) are obtained from the germline V gene. The CDR3, completed at both ends by the reference TRBV29-1 and TRBJ1-2 genes, gives the full variable domain SAVISQKPSRDICQRGTSLTIQCQVDSQVTMMFWYRQQPGQSLTLIATANQGSEATYESGFVIDKFPISRPNLTFSTLTVSNMSPEDSSIYLCSVCRDCIYGYTFGSGTRLTVV.